A selection of T cell receptor beta chains follows, all from one sample in a study of shared clonotypes between healthy human individuals. Some clones are missing from TCRdb's copy, which holds only in-frame ones; the method was immunoSEQ multiplex PCR. In the table there are roughly 1,600,000 clones, 98% to 99% of which are singletons. Sequencing used naive CD4+ T cells sorted from blood. The receptors derive from a man between 25 and 39 years old in good health. Both conserved end residues are part of each CDR3. A D gene is named only where the DNA matches it firmly. Where a row states a size, it is once, few, many or the class of an expanded clone; other rows omit it.

abundance	d_gene	v_gene	j_gene	len	CDR3nt	CDR3aa
NA	NA	TRBV4-3	TRBJ2-3	16	TGCGCCAGCAGCCAAGGACAGTACAAAAACACAGATACGCAGTATTTT	CASSQGQYKNTDTQYF
NA	TRBD2	TRBV7-2	TRBJ2-7	15	TGTGCCAGCAGCTTAATTCCTAGCGGAACCTACGAGCAGTACTTC	CASSLIPSGTYEQYF
NA	TRBD1	TRBV7-7	TRBJ2-1	13	TGTGCCAGCAGCTTGGACAGGGGGGATGAGCAGTTCTTC	CASSLDRGDEQFF
NA	NA	TRBV6-4	TRBJ2-2	14	TGTGCCAGCAGGGCCCGGGCAGGCACCGGGGAGCTGTTTTTT	CASRARAGTGELFF
once	NA	TRBV27	TRBJ2-5	12	TGTGCCAGCAGCCCCGGTGTGGAGACCCAGTACTTC	CASSPGVETQYF
NA	NA	TRBV10-2	TRBJ2-5	14	TGCGCCAGCAGTGAGTCGACTCCCGAGGAGACCCAGTACTTC	CASSESTPEETQYF
NA	TRBD1	TRBV4-1	TRBJ1-1	13	TGCGCCAGCAGTTCCCCGACAGGGTGGGAGGCTTTCTTT	CASSSPTGWEAFF
NA	TRBD1	TRBV18	TRBJ2-2	16	TGTGCCAGCTCACTTCGGAAGGGGGCGAGGTCCGGGGAGCTGTTTTTT	CASSLRKGARSGELFF
NA	NA	TRBV5-1	TRBJ2-1	16	TGCGCCAGCAGCTTTAGGCGGCAGAGCTCCTACAATGAGCAGTTCTTC	CASSFRRQSSYNEQFF
NA	NA	TRBV4-3	TRBJ2-2	15	TGCGCCAGCAGCCAAGATCGGGGGCTGACCGGGGAGCTGTTTTTT	CASSQDRGLTGELFF
NA	NA	TRBV4-2	TRBJ2-7	15	TGTGCCAGCAGCCAAGTGTTCAGGGGAGCCTACGAGCAGTACTTC	CASSQVFRGAYEQYF
once	TRBD1	TRBV10-2	TRBJ2-3	13	TGCGCCAGCAGGACAGGGGGCAGAGATACGCAGTATTTT	CASRTGGRDTQYF
NA	NA	TRBV9	TRBJ2-7	14	TGTGCCAGCAGCGTATCCCCCAAGAGTTACGAGCAGTACTTC	CASSVSPKSYEQYF
NA	NA	TRBV11-2	TRBJ1-1	13	TGTGCCAGCAGCTTGGGGGGGGCCGCAAGTCCTTTCTTT	CASSLGGAASPFF
NA	NA	TRBV14	TRBJ2-7	15	TGTGCCAGCAGCCTGCTAGGGACCGCACAGTACGAGCAGTACTTC	CASSLLGTAQYEQYF
NA	NA	TRBV5-1	TRBJ2-1	16	TGCGCCAGCAGCCAGGAAGTAGTTACCGGTTCAATGAGGCAGTTCTTC	CASSQEVVTGSMRQFF
NA	TRBD1	TRBV19	TRBJ2-2	14	TGTGCCAGTAAGACAGGGTTCAACACCGGGGAGCTGTTTTTT	CASKTGFNTGELFF
NA	NA	TRBV7-9	TRBJ1-3	14	TGTGCCAGCAGCTCCGGTCACTCTGGAAACACCATATATTTT	CASSSGHSGNTIYF
NA	TRBD2	TRBV28	TRBJ2-7	17	TGTGCCAGCAGTTTGCTGACTAGCGGGAGTACTACCTACGAGCAGTACTTC	CASSLLTSGSTTYEQYF
NA	NA	TRBV30	TRBJ1-5	13	TGTGCCTGGAGTGTACAGGAGAATCAGCCCCAGCATTTT	CAWSVQENQPQHF
once	TRBD2	TRBV7-9	TRBJ2-3	14	TGTGCCAGCAGACCAGCTAGCGGGACTGATACGCAGTATTTT	CASRPASGTDTQYF
NA	NA	TRBV5-1	TRBJ2-2	13	TGCGCCAGCAGTTTACAGTTAACCGGGGAGCTGTTTTTT	CASSLQLTGELFF
NA	TRBD1	TRBV7-7	TRBJ2-7	15	TGTGCCAGCTCCCCAGTGGACAGGGCCCCCAGCGAGCAGTACTTC	CASSPVDRAPSEQYF
NA	NA	TRBV5-6	TRBJ1-1	16	TGTGCCAGCAGCAAATTTGAGCTACGACTCCATACTGAAGCTTTCTTT	CASSKFELRLHTEAFF
NA	TRBD2	TRBV2	TRBJ2-7	15	TGTGCCAGCAGTGAATTGGGACTAGCGGGACACGAGCAGTACTTC	CASSELGLAGHEQYF
NA	NA	TRBV5-6	TRBJ2-7	12	TGTGCCAGCAGCTTGGGCCCCCGGGGCGAGTACTTC	CASSLGPRGEYF
NA	NA	TRBV28	TRBJ2-4	22	TGTGCCAGCAGTTTATGGGCCTCGCAGGGACTTGGGGGCTCTGTAGCCAAAAACATTCAGTACTTC	CASSLWASQGLGGSVAKNIQYF
NA	NA	TRBV7-2	TRBJ2-7	15	TGTGCCAGCAGCTTAAATGGGCTTCACTTCCTGGAGCAGTACTTC	CASSLNGLHFLEQYF
once	NA	TRBV7-3	TRBJ2-7	18	TGTGCCAGCAGCTCCCCCCGAGCTACAGAGGCGCGACTTTACGAGCAGTACTTC	CASSSPRATEARLYEQYF
NA	NA	TRBV5-4	TRBJ2-3	13	TGTGCCAGCAGCCTCGACTCCAACCTACTACAATATTTT	CASSLDSNLLQYF
NA	NA	TRBV28	TRBJ1-2	12	TGTGCCAGCTGGAGGGGCAACTATGGCTACACCTTC	CASWRGNYGYTF
NA	NA	TRBV7-9	TRBJ2-7	16	TGTGCCAGCAGTTCAACCCCAGGGCGAGGGGCCTACGAGCAGTACTTC	CASSSTPGRGAYEQYF
once	TRBD1	TRBV28	TRBJ1-2	12	TGTGCCAGCAGTACCCCGGGACAGGCCTACACCTTC	CASSTPGQAYTF
NA	NA	TRBV6-6	TRBJ2-2	13	TGTGCCAGCAGTTACGTCTACACCGGGGAGCTGTTTTTT	CASSYVYTGELFF
NA	NA	TRBV14	TRBJ1-2	15	TGTGCCAGCAGCCTAGAACATGGTTCTAACTATGGCTACACCTTC	CASSLEHGSNYGYTF
NA	NA	TRBV19	TRBJ2-7	15	TGTGCCAGTAGTATAGAGGTCGGGAGTAGCTACGAGCAGTACTTC	CASSIEVGSSYEQYF
NA	TRBD1	TRBV9	TRBJ2-1	14	TGTGCCAGCACCGAGGGGACAGGGGACCCAATAGAGTTCTTC	CASTEGTGDPIEFF